This T cell receptor (beta chain) was found in a study of CD8+ T cells in alopecia areata. Study-level background: Dosing with tofacitinib proceeded for 6 to 18 months, followed by 6 months off drug.

Sample treatment: oral pan-JAK inhibitor, 5-10 mg twice daily. Trimming left V 0 bases short and J 3 bases short, with 9 bases between. Per germline, CDR1 GTSNPN and CDR2 SVGIG (reference sequence). This CDR3 spans 15 amino acids. It was cDNA, reverse transcribed from extracted RNA, that served as the sequencing template. The repertoire was sequenced with immunoSEQ multiplex PCR; TCRdb's copy has only in-frame clones and lacks some. The sample yields 150,000 to 200,000 clones, 55% to 75% seen once. The chain recombines TRBV30 with TRBJ1-6; the D is unclear. The TCR sequence derives from a human donor with alopecia areata. This specimen was CD4+ T cells sorted from blood, taken at week 24, from a patient treated with tofacitinib. CDR3 region: CAWSVSTGYNSPLHF. Here the CDR3 DNA reads TGTGCCTGGAGTGTATCGACCGGCTATAATTCACCCCTCCACTTT.